The TCR beta chain under discussion was sequenced for a study of T cell responses to AZD1222 COVID-19 vaccine. General observations from the study: Spike-specific TCR breadth and depth grew following two AZD1222 doses. Researchers took repertoire samples only after the peak T cell response had come.

Using immunoSEQ multiplex PCR, the repertoire was profiled, and TCRdb retains in-frame clones only, with some absent. The repertoire holds 250,000 or so clones, with approximately 95% as singletons. This CDR3 region has 15 residues. The germline V gene encodes CDR1 MNHEY and CDR2 SVGAGI. J lost 1 base, V lost 5 bases, and 6 bases had no gene match. In the case of this clone: As yet, its antigen is unknown.

The starting material was peripheral blood, obtained on day 0 of AZD1222 vaccination. The genes are TRBV6-5 and TRBJ1-1; the match to TRBD1 covers 8 bases. This clonotype was sampled from an adult in good health. CDR3 region: CASSPRQGTNTEAFF. CDR3 in DNA: TGTGCCAGCAGTCCACGACAGGGGACGAACACTGAAGCTTTCTTT.